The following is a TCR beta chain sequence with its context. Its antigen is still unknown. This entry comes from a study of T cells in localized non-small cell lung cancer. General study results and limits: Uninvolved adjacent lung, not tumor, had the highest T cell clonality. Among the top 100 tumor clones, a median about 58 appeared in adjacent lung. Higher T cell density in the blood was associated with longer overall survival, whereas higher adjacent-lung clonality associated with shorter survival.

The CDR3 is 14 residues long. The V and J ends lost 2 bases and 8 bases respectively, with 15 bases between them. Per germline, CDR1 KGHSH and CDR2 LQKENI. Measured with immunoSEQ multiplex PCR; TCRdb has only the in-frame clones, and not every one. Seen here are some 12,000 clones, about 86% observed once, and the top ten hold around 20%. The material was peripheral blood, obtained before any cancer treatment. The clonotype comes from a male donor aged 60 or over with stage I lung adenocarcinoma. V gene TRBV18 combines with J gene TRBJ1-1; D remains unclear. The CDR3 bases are TGTGCCAGCTCACCAGGACCAGCTGGGAGCGAAGCTTTCTTT. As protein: CASSPGPAGSEAFF.